This record covers a single TCR beta chain. Source study methods: The authors estimated nucleated cell counts from reference gene primer amplification. Clones were read by immunoSEQ multiplex PCR, and TCRdb kept only the in-frame ones, dropping some. That table is the source of V, J and clone size, and D and trimming were worked out from the DNA. This sample yields more than 150,000 clones, of which around four fifths are seen a single time; approximately 14% belongs to the top ten. J gave up 2 bases and V 3 bases, and 2 bases lay outside the gene matches. The CDR3 runs 15 residues. Germline V gene lookup returns CDR1 SGDLS and CDR2 YYNGEE. The record originates from a study of blood T cell repertoires in COVID-19. As for the study in general: Material from acute and convalescent COVID-19 was sourced from the United States, Italy and Spain. From T cells, B-cell-depleted T cells, or PBMCs came the material, which was cDNA or gDNA.

The clonotype comes from a man aged 25 to 40 with active or convalescent COVID-19. This chain links TRBV9 with TRBJ1-5; 10 nucleotides line up with TRBD1. The material sequenced was peripheral blood. The CDR3 coding sequence is TGTGCCAGCAGCGCAGGGACAGGGGGCAATCAGCCCCAGCATTTT. It codes for CASSAGTGGNQPQHF.